These T cell receptor beta chains were read from a single sample in a study of CD8 T cells in Susac syndrome. One entry per CDR3 protein results from TCRdb running MiXCR on the immunoSEQ multiplex PCR reads. The sample holds about 190,000 distinct CDR3 sequences; roughly 94% are singletons and the top ten take approximately 0.15%. Sequenced material: CD8+ T cells from PBMCs. The receptors were gathered from a human donor with Susac syndrome. Each CDR3 is given with its conserved first and last residue. The D gene is left open where the match is weak. Not every row has a clone size; where given, it reads once, few, many or a size class.

NA	TRBV20-1	TRBJ1-2	NA	CSASSDNYGYTF	TGCAGTGCTAGCTCAGACAACTATGGCTACACCTTC
NA	TRBV11-2	TRBJ2-4	NA	CASSIGGLAKNIQYF	TGTGCCAGCAGCATCGGAGGACTAGCCAAAAACATTCAGTACTTC
NA	TRBV7-2	TRBJ1-5	NA	CASSQAALDFGPQHF	TGTGCCAGCAGCCAGGCGGCACTGGATTTTGGGCCCCAGCATTTT
NA	TRBV20-1	TRBJ1-1	TRBD1	CSAINRWTGERTEAFF	TGCAGTGCTATAAATAGATGGACAGGGGAAAGGACTGAAGCTTTCTTT
once	TRBV18	TRBJ1-5	TRBD1	CASSPPGQRSNQPQHF	TGTGCCAGCTCACCACCGGGACAGCGTAGCAATCAGCCCCAGCATTTT
NA	TRBV25-1	TRBJ2-7	NA	CASSLGLGEFYEQYF	TGTGCCAGCAGTCTGGGATTAGGAGAATTCTACGAGCAGTACTTC
NA	TRBV24-1	TRBJ1-1	TRBD1	CATLSNGDRNTEAFF	TGTGCCACCCTCTCAAACGGGGACAGGAACACTGAAGCTTTCTTT
NA	TRBV20-1	TRBJ2-1	NA	CSARVPQHYNEQFF	TGCAGTGCTAGAGTTCCCCAGCACTACAATGAGCAGTTCTTC
NA	TRBV9	TRBJ1-2	NA	CASSEGTAEGYTF	TGTGCCAGCAGTGAAGGGACGGCGGAGGGCTACACCTTC
NA	TRBV4-1	TRBJ1-2	NA	CASSQDEGNYGYTF	TGCGCCAGCAGCCAAGATGAAGGGAACTATGGCTACACCTTC
NA	TRBV7-9	TRBJ1-1	TRBD1	CASSLAEGTGEVDTEAFF	TGTGCCAGCAGCTTAGCGGAAGGGACAGGGGAAGTTGACACTGAAGCTTTCTTT
once	TRBV4-1	TRBJ1-5	TRBD1	CASSQLQGNNQPQHF	TGCGCCAGCAGCCAATTACAGGGGAACAATCAGCCCCAGCATTTT
NA	TRBV4-1	TRBJ1-2	NA	CASSQGTGGYTF	TGCGCCAGCAGCCAAGGTACAGGCGGCTACACCTTC